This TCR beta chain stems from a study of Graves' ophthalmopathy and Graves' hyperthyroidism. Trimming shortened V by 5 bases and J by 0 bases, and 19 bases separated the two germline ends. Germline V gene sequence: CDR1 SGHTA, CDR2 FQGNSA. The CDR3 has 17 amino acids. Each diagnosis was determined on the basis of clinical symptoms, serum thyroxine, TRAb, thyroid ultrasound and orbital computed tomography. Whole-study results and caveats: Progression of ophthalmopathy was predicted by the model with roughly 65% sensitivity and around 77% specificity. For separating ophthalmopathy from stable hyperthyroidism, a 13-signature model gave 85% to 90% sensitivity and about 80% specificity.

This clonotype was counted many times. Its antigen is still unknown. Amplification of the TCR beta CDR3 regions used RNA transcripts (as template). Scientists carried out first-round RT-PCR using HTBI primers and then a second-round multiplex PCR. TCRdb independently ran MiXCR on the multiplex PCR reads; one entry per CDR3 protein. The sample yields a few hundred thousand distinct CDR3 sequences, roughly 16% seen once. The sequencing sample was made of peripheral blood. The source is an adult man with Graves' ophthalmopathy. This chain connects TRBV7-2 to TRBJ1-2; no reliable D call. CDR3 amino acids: CASSPLLGVKANYGYTF. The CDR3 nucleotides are TGTGCCAGCAGCCCCCTCCTTGGGGTTAAAGCTAACTATGGCTACACCTTC. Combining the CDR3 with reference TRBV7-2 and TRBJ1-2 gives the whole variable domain GAGVSQSPSNKVTEKGKDVELRCDPISGHTALYWYRQSLGQGLEFLIYFQGNSAPDKSGLPSDRFSAERTGGSVSTLTIQRTQQEDSAVYLCASSPLLGVKANYGYTFGSGTRLTVV.